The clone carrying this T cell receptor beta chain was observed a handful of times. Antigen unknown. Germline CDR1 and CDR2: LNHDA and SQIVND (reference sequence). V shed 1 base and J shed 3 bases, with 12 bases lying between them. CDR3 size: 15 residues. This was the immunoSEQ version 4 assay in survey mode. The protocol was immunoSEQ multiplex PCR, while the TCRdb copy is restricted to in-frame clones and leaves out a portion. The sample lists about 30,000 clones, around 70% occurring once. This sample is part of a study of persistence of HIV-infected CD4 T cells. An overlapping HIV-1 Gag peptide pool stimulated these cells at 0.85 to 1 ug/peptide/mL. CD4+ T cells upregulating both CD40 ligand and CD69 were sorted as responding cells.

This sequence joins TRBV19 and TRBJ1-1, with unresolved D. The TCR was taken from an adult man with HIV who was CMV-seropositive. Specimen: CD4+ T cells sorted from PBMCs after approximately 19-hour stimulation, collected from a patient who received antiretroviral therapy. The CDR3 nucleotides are TGTGCCAGTAGTATAGGGGCAGGCATTCACACTGAAGCTTTCTTT. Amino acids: CASSIGAGIHTEAFF.